The rows below give T cell receptor beta chains drawn from one sample of a study of tumor-infiltrating lymphocytes in localized non-small cell lung cancer. Measured with immunoSEQ multiplex PCR; TCRdb has only the in-frame clones, and not every one. The table has thousands of clones, 70% to 85% seen once; the top ten hold around 5%. Sequencing was carried out using uninvolved lung tissue not adjacent to the tumor. The receptors were sampled from a human donor with non-small cell lung cancer. Each CDR3 is given with its conserved first and last residue. The order of the fields is CDR3 protein, CDR3 DNA, clone size, D gene, CDR3 length, J gene, V gene. The D gene is left open where the match is weak. Clone size is not always given. Where it is, it says once, few, many or a class for expanded clones.

CASTRTGGLYEQYF	TGTGCCAGCACCCGGACAGGGGGGCTCTACGAGCAGTACTTC	once	TRBD1	14	TRBJ2-7	TRBV27
CASSPPSSDTQYF	TGTGCCAGCTCACCACCTAGTTCGGATACGCAGTATTTT	few	.	13	TRBJ2-3	TRBV18
CAWRGPGTTLEQYF	TGTGCCTGGAGGGGACCCGGGACTACCCTAGAACAGTACTTC	.	TRBD2	14	TRBJ2-7	TRBV30
CASRETGQGNTIYF	TGTGCCAGCAGGGAAACGGGACAGGGAAACACCATATATTTT	few	TRBD1	14	TRBJ1-3	TRBV6-5
CASRRGTYEQYF	TGTGCCAGCAGGAGGGGAACCTACGAGCAGTACTTC	few	.	12	TRBJ2-7	TRBV28
CSVGPGSVPEAFF	TGCAGCGTTGGGCCAGGTTCTGTACCTGAAGCTTTCTTT	medium-sized	.	13	TRBJ1-1	TRBV29-1
CASSLRRATEAFF	TGTGCCAGCAGTTTACGCAGGGCGACTGAAGCTTTCTTT	.	.	13	TRBJ1-1	TRBV28
CASVFQGNEQYF	TGTGCCAGCGTTTTCCAAGGGAACGAGCAGTACTTC	.	.	12	TRBJ2-7	TRBV6-1
CASSLASGAYEQYF	TGTGCCAGCAGCTTAGCTTCAGGCGCCTACGAGCAGTACTTC	.	.	14	TRBJ2-7	TRBV7-9
CASSFSTDYNEQFF	TGCGCCAGCAGCTTTAGCACAGACTACAATGAGCAGTTCTTC	.	.	14	TRBJ2-1	TRBV5-1
CASSGGTGAINEQFF	TGTGCCAGCAGTGGGGGGACAGGGGCGATCAATGAGCAGTTCTTC	.	TRBD1	15	TRBJ2-1	TRBV2
CASSLQGMNTEAFF	TGTGCCAGCAGCTTACAGGGGATGAACACTGAAGCTTTCTTT	.	.	14	TRBJ1-1	TRBV11-2
CASSRGGAAGDREQYF	TGTGCCAGTTCCCGTGGGGGGGCGGCGGGTGATCGCGAGCAGTACTTC	.	.	16	TRBJ2-7	TRBV5-4
CASISTNSYEQYF	TGTGCCAGCATCTCGACTAACTCCTACGAGCAGTACTTC	.	.	13	TRBJ2-7	TRBV6-5
CASSLVFGTGDNEQFF	TGTGCCAGCAGCTTGGTATTTGGGACAGGGGACAATGAGCAGTTCTTC	.	TRBD1	16	TRBJ2-1	TRBV5-6
CASSSPLTARIIYNEQFF	TGTGCCAGCAGTTCCCCCTTGACAGCCCGGATTATCTACAATGAGCAGTTCTTC	.	.	18	TRBJ2-1	TRBV28
CSVEPGPRRANGYTF	TGCAGCGTTGAACCCGGGCCTCGACGGGCAAATGGCTACACCTTC	.	.	15	TRBJ1-2	TRBV29-1
CASSLDGITGYTF	TGTGCCAGCAGCTTAGATGGTATCACCGGCTACACCTTC	.	.	13	TRBJ1-2	TRBV7-2
CASAQGASTDTQYF	TGTGCCAGCGCACAGGGGGCGAGCACAGATACGCAGTATTTT	once	TRBD1	14	TRBJ2-3	TRBV6-1
CASSSRDRVFSGANVLTF	TGTGCCAGCAGCTCCCGGGACAGGGTCTTCTCTGGGGCCAACGTCCTGACTTTC	.	TRBD1	18	TRBJ2-6	TRBV7-8
CASSESSGSKNIQYF	TGCGCCAGCAGTGAGTCGAGCGGTTCCAAAAACATTCAGTACTTC	.	.	15	TRBJ2-4	TRBV10-2
CASSAGTSGREETQYF	TGTGCCAGCAGCGCCGGGACTAGCGGGAGGGAGGAGACCCAGTACTTC	.	TRBD2	16	TRBJ2-5	TRBV2
CASSSPRGAGNLYEQYF	TGTGCCAGCAGTTCACCCCGGGGTGCCGGGAATCTGTACGAGCAGTACTTC	.	.	17	TRBJ2-7	TRBV28
CASSWQEEETQYF	TGTGCCAGCAGCTGGCAAGAAGAGGAGACCCAGTACTTC	.	.	13	TRBJ2-5	TRBV5-6
CATMLGGANVLTF	TGTGCCACTATGCTTGGGGGGGCCAACGTCCTGACTTTC	few	.	13	TRBJ2-6	TRBV7-2
CASSQAPGQGTYEQYF	TGCGCCAGCAGCCAGGCCCCGGGACAGGGTACCTACGAGCAGTACTTC	.	TRBD1	16	TRBJ2-7	TRBV4-1
CASSLVSGSGSEAFF	TGTGCCAGCAGCTTGGTGTCAGGGTCCGGATCTGAAGCTTTCTTT	.	.	15	TRBJ1-1	TRBV5-8
CASSLGSYRDTSYEQYF	TGTGCCAGCAGCTTAGGGTCTTACCGGGACACATCCTACGAGCAGTACTTC	.	.	17	TRBJ2-7	TRBV11-2
CASRIDILSTDTQYF	TGTGCCAGCAGAATAGACATCCTCAGCACAGATACGCAGTATTTT	.	.	15	TRBJ2-3	TRBV6-5
CASRLQGGSSYEQYF	TGTGCCAGCAGGCTACAGGGTGGGAGCTCCTACGAGCAGTACTTC	.	.	15	TRBJ2-7	TRBV27
CSVGGVTTTGELFF	TGCAGCGTTGGGGGGGTGACGACCACCGGGGAGCTGTTTTTT	.	.	14	TRBJ2-2	TRBV29-1
CASSEPRAEFGIQYF	TGTGCCAGCAGTGAACCCCGGGCAGAGTTTGGCATTCAGTACTTC	.	.	15	TRBJ2-4	TRBV6-1
CAWSPNTGELFF	TGTGCCTGGAGTCCGAACACCGGGGAGCTGTTTTTT	.	.	12	TRBJ2-2	TRBV30
CASSGPVGGYEQYF	TGTGCCAGCAGCGGGCCTGTTGGGGGCTACGAGCAGTACTTC	.	.	14	TRBJ2-7	TRBV5-6
CASSLAGTGRADTQYF	TGTGCCAGCAGCTTAGCGGGGACAGGGAGGGCAGATACGCAGTATTTT	few	TRBD1	16	TRBJ2-3	TRBV7-2
CASSGEVGNQPQHF	TGTGCCAGCAGCGGGGAGGTTGGCAATCAGCCCCAGCATTTT	.	.	14	TRBJ1-5	TRBV2
CASSGGQGPQETQYF	TGTGCCAGCAGCGGGGGACAGGGGCCCCAAGAGACCCAGTACTTC	.	TRBD1	15	TRBJ2-5	TRBV11-3
CASSVTSGSSDTQYF	TGTGCCAGCAGCGTGACTAGCGGGAGTTCAGATACGCAGTATTTT	.	TRBD2	15	TRBJ2-3	TRBV9